This is a list of T cell receptor beta chains from one sample in a study of Tregs in tolerant kidney transplant recipients. Libraries were prepared by immunoSEQ multiplex PCR; TCRdb keeps only in-frame clonotypes and omits some of them. The profile shows approximately 43,000 clones, less than 95% of them singletons. Sequencing was carried out using Tregs from blood. The origin of the receptors is a human donor in good health. CDR3s leave out the opening cysteine and the closing phenylalanine or tryptophan. Each record gives: CDR3 protein, V gene, CDR3 length.

CDR3 protein: ASKRDTSYSGANVLT; V gene: TRBV5-1; CDR3 length: 15
CDR3 protein: ASTITPTGDEQF; V gene: TRBV21-1; CDR3 length: 12
CDR3 protein: ASSSTGGRGYGYT; V gene: TRBV5-1; CDR3 length: 13
CDR3 protein: ASSVGPNTGELF; V gene: TRBV9; CDR3 length: 12
CDR3 protein: ASSFWDRGSPLH; V gene: TRBV5-1; CDR3 length: 12
CDR3 protein: ASSPSGVRTDTQY; V gene: TRBV5-1; CDR3 length: 13
CDR3 protein: ATSRAYQPQH; V gene: TRBV15; CDR3 length: 10
CDR3 protein: ASSETENTQY; V gene: TRBV2; CDR3 length: 10
CDR3 protein: ATGGPGNYGYT; V gene: TRBV6-5; CDR3 length: 11
CDR3 protein: ASSLVLSGPPLH; V gene: TRBV5-1; CDR3 length: 12
CDR3 protein: ASSTQGSDTEAF; V gene: TRBV5-1; CDR3 length: 12
CDR3 protein: AISERTGSNYGYT; V gene: TRBV10-3; CDR3 length: 13
CDR3 protein: ASSPGVSNEKLF; V gene: TRBV18; CDR3 length: 12
CDR3 protein: ASSPTGVSSYNSPLH; V gene: TRBV7-9; CDR3 length: 15
CDR3 protein: ASSYSRSVRNEQF; V gene: TRBV6-5; CDR3 length: 13
CDR3 protein: ASSEMQGVEETQY; V gene: TRBV2; CDR3 length: 13
CDR3 protein: ASSETSEAQY; V gene: TRBV2; CDR3 length: 10
CDR3 protein: ASRNSGTGSYEQY; V gene: TRBV6-5; CDR3 length: 13
CDR3 protein: ASSITGEETQY; V gene: TRBV19; CDR3 length: 11
CDR3 protein: ASRPKSQGANTEAF; V gene: TRBV27; CDR3 length: 14
CDR3 protein: ASSWRLAGASYEQY; V gene: TRBV11-2; CDR3 length: 14
CDR3 protein: ASSPSTTLTGNTGELF; V gene: TRBV5-4; CDR3 length: 16
CDR3 protein: ASSPPPGSSTDTQY; V gene: TRBV5-1; CDR3 length: 14
CDR3 protein: ASKQHYEQY; V gene: TRBV6-6; CDR3 length: 9